This passage covers 4 T cell receptor beta chains from one sample sequenced in a study of T cell responses to AZD1222 COVID-19 vaccine. Generated by immunoSEQ multiplex PCR, the TCRdb table keeps only in-frame clones and is missing some. The table shows around 140,000 clones, with 80% to 95% occurring only once. The input for sequencing was peripheral blood, taken on day 0 of AZD1222 vaccination. Receptors were obtained from an adult in good health.

The genes are TRBV5-1 and TRBJ2-3; possibly TRBD2 for D (5 bases). V shed 0 bases and J shed 1 base, with 12 bases lying between them. The CDR3 is 16 amino acids. Germline V gene sequence: CDR1 SGHRS, CDR2 YFSETQ. The CDR3, as DNA: TGCGCCAGCAGCTTGGACAGATCGAGGGGCACAGATACGCAGTATTTT. It translates to CASSLDRSRGTDTQYF.

The chain recombines TRBV25-1 with TRBJ2-7; TRBD1 agrees at 10 bases. The germline CDR1 and CDR2 sequences are MGHDK and SYGVNS. V lost 3 bases, J lost 4 bases, and 3 bases stayed unmatched. The CDR3 has 14 residues. CDR3 amino acids: CASSEDRGVYEQYF. The CDR3 DNA follows: TGTGCCAGCAGTGAGGACAGGGGGGTATACGAGCAGTACTTC.

This clone was seen a single time. The V call is TRBV19, the J call TRBJ1-1, with D unresolved. Germline V gives CDR1 LNHDA, CDR2 SQIVND (reference sequence). The CDR3 extends over 14 amino acids. Trimming pared 2 bases from V and 0 bases from J, leaving 7 bases between. The CDR3 here is CASSISQMNTEAFF. In DNA, the CDR3 is TGTGCCAGTAGTATATCACAGATGAACACTGAAGCTTTCTTT.

The chain couples TRBV3-1 (or the pseudogene TRBV3-2) to TRBJ2-2; 7 bases line up with TRBD1. Germline-derived CDR1 and CDR2 are LGHDT and YNNKEL (reference sequence). Losses at the gene ends were 0 bases for V and 1 base for J; bases not matched to a gene: 14. This CDR3 has 20 residues. CDR3 amino acids: CASSQEYSSPTGWNTGELFF. CDR3 coding DNA: TGTGCCAGCAGCCAAGAGTATTCGAGTCCGACAGGGTGGAACACCGGGGAGCTGTTTTTT.